Listed here are 13 T cell receptor beta chains from one sample, sequenced in a study of blood T cell repertoires in COVID-19. Method: immunoSEQ multiplex PCR; TCRdb's copy keeps in-frame clones and lacks some. The table has 52,000 or so clones, just over 85% seen once. The material sequenced was peripheral blood. The receptors were gathered from a human donor in a cohort sampled during active COVID-19.

The V gene is TRBV19, the J gene TRBJ1-1; 8 bases agree with TRBD1. CDR1 and CDR2 (germline): LNHDA, SQIVND (reference sequence). V shed 3 bases, J shed 3 bases, and the junction held 3 bases outside the gene matches. This CDR3 region has 14 residues. The CDR3 region is CASSIGQGDTEAFF. The CDR3 nucleotides read TGTGCCAGTAGTATCGGACAGGGCGACACTGAAGCTTTCTTT.

J is TRBJ1-2 and V is TRBV6-6; a possible D gene is TRBD1 (5 bases). CDR1 and CDR2 from the germline V gene are MNHNY and SVGAGI (reference sequence). The CDR3 is made up of 12 amino acids. Trimming stripped 6 bases from V and 6 bases from J, with 11 bases between. The CDR3 sequence is CASSNQGNGYTF. The CDR3, as DNA: TGTGCCAGCAGCAACCAGGGAAATGGCTACACCTTC.

The CDR3 DNA reads TGTGCCAGCAGTGGGGCCCCTTCGGGGGAGCAGTTCTTC. This codes for CASSGAPSGEQFF. The chain employs TRBV6-4 and TRBJ2-1, with D perhaps matching TRBD2 (5 bases). The germline V gene has CDR1 MRHNA and CDR2 SNTAGT. V lost 4 bases and J lost 10, with 14 bases in between. CDR3 length: 13 residues.

CDR3 protein: CASTSLGIQYF. The CDR3 DNA follows: TGTGCCAGTACCTCGCTCGGCATTCAGTACTTC. The V gene is TRBV19, the J gene TRBJ2-4; no definite D call. Germline-derived CDR1 and CDR2 are LNHDA and SQIVND (reference sequence). CDR3 length: 11 residues. The V end was cut by 7 bases, the J end by 9 bases, with 10 bases between.

V and J are TRBV6-5 and TRBJ1-4, with D maybe TRBD1 (6 bases). This CDR3 is 14 amino acids long. Deletions cut 5 bases from V and 0 bases from J, with 7 bases between. From germline, CDR1 is MNHEY and CDR2 SVGAGI. The CDR3 DNA sequence: TGTGCCAGCAGTCGGACAGCAACTAATGAAAAACTGTTTTTT. Residues: CASSRTATNEKLFF.

The chain joins TRBV5-4 to TRBJ2-3, with D possibly being TRBD2 (5 bases). This CDR3 spans 18 amino acids. V gave up 2 bases and J gave up 0 bases, with 19 bases separating them. Looked up from germline, CDR1 is SGHNT and CDR2 is YYREEE (reference sequence). In DNA form, the CDR3 reads TGTGCCAGCAGCTTCGCCATCGGGAACCCATCCAGCACAGATACGCAGTATTTT. Translation gives CASSFAIGNPSSTDTQYF.

This chain links TRBV2 with TRBJ2-3; D unresolved. Trimming shortened V by 3 bases and J by 2 bases, and 6 bases separated the two germline ends. Germline V gene lookup returns CDR1 SNHLY and CDR2 FYNNEI. The CDR3 totals 13 residues. Here the CDR3 DNA reads TGTGCCAGCAGTGACGAGTACACAGATACGCAGTATTTT. Protein: CASSDEYTDTQYF.

V and J are TRBV11-3 and TRBJ2-5; 7 bases line up with TRBD1. The V segment lost 1 base and the J segment 0 bases; nucleotides outside the gene matches: 8. The length of the CDR3 is 17 residues. CDR1 is SGHNT, CDR2 YENEEA, per germline. Written as DNA, the CDR3 is TGTGCCAGCAGCTTAGGTCGGGACAGCTTTAACCAAGAGACCCAGTACTTC. It encodes CASSLGRDSFNQETQYF.

The chain uses TRBV5-1 and TRBJ2-7; TRBD1 aligns across 11 bases. The CDR3 has 16 amino acids. CDR1 SGHRS and CDR2 YFSETQ come from the germline V gene. With 5 bases clipped from V and 0 bases from J, the junction kept 7 bases outside the gene matches. CDR3 sequence: CASSYLGQGASYEQYF. Here the CDR3 DNA reads TGCGCCAGCAGTTACCTAGGACAGGGGGCCTCCTACGAGCAGTACTTC.

The chain carries TRBV5-1 and TRBJ2-6; D ambiguous. Germline CDR1 and CDR2: SGHRS and YFSETQ. V was cut by 0 bases and J by 0 bases, with 13 bases left in between. This CDR3 is 18 amino acids long. The CDR3 nucleotides are TGCGCCAGCAGCTTGGCCTACAGCTACAGCTCTGGGGCCAACGTCCTGACTTTC. Protein product: CASSLAYSYSSGANVLTF.

This clone showed up just once. The chain is built from TRBV18 and TRBJ2-3, with TRBD2 matching over 12 bases. The ends lost 3 bases at V and 1 base at J; junction bases unmatched: 2. The length of the CDR3 is 16 residues. Germline V gene sequence: CDR1 KGHSH, CDR2 LQKENI. CDR3 sequence: CASSPRLAGGTDTQYF. The CDR3 coding sequence is TGTGCCAGCTCACCGCGACTAGCGGGAGGCACAGATACGCAGTATTTT.

The gene calls are TRBV3-1 (or the pseudogene TRBV3-2) and TRBJ2-5; possible D gene TRBD2, 5 bases. This CDR3 is 16 amino acids long. Germline V gene sequence: CDR1 LGHDT, CDR2 YNNKEL (reference sequence). V was clipped by 4 bases and J by 7 bases, with 22 bases between them. The CDR3 nucleotides are TGTGCCAGCAGCCCGCGAACTGGGAACGGTGCGGGGACCCAGTACTTC. Its translation: CASSPRTGNGAGTQYF.

The chain links TRBV10-2 to TRBJ1-5; 9 bases are shared with TRBD1. Losses at the gene ends were 6 bases for V and 3 bases for J; bases not matched to a gene: 3. The CDR3 sequence is 14 residues long. Germline assignment: CDR1 WSHSY and CDR2 SAAADI. CDR3 nucleotide sequence: TGCGCCAGCAGCCTACAGGGGGCCAATCAGCCCCAGCATTTT. Translated: CASSLQGANQPQHF.